This TCR beta chain was sequenced in a study of T cells in Graves' hyperthyroidism and ophthalmopathy (dated by TCRdb to between 2018 and 2021). Notes on the research overall: Peripheral blood samples were taken at the time of initial diagnosis, prior to any treatment. A discovery cohort of about a hundred patients, fewer than 50 with Graves' ophthalmopathy and under 60 with stable Graves' hyperthyroidism, was used to find distinguishing TCR V-J signatures. The paper reports TCR Vbeta CDR3 sequencing of roughly 140 peripheral blood samples: some 41 ophthalmopathy, 70 to 85 hyperthyroidism and 17 progressor patients. For training and testing, the 100 or so patients in the discovery cohort were randomly divided in a 7:3 ratio. The study also compared thyroid tissue and blood T-cell repertoires from roughly 6 Graves' hyperthyroidism patients. Following sampling, methimazole starting at 30 mg daily was given to hyperthyroidism patients, and high-dose intravenous methylprednisolone was given to ophthalmopathy patients. Prospective prediction of ophthalmopathy was tested in an independent validation cohort of fewer than 20 hyperthyroidism patients and around 16 patients who later progressed to ophthalmopathy.

Comments on this clonotype: The clone's antigen remains unknown. The record has no base qualities; no much larger clone is one base away.

A patient counted as having stable Graves' hyperthyroidism if no progression to ophthalmopathy occurred over 18 months of follow-up. Hyperthyroidism patients were newly diagnosed, with disease duration under 2 months, and aged 18 to 65 years. Patients with uncontrolled infections, other autoimmune diseases, pregnancy or lactation were excluded. Clinical symptoms, serum thyroxine and TRAb, thyroid ultrasound, and orbital computed tomography formed the basis for the diagnoses. PBMCs were isolated from approximately 10 ml of fresh peripheral blood by Ficoll-Paque density gradient centrifugation. Total RNA was extracted using Trizol reagent, and RNA quality was assessed on an Agilent 2100 Bioanalyzer. Results the study describes overall, beyond this receptor: Sample size was not statistically predetermined, and investigators were not blinded to group allocation. Ophthalmopathy was separated from stable hyperthyroidism by a 13 V-J signature model, with approximately 89% sensitivity and just over 81% specificity obtained in cross-validation and 80%/75% obtained in testing. In validation, the model predicted progression to ophthalmopathy a median of about 6 months before onset, with about 64% sensitivity and just under 75% specificity. Most expanded thyroid clonotypes (frequency above 0.001) were also detected in blood, suggesting blood repertoires may reflect thyroid immune responses.

The TCR beta CDR3 regions were amplified from RNA transcripts. For the first round of RT-PCR on the TCR CDR3, the HTBI primer set was used together with the Qiagen OneStep RT-PCR kit. The libraries were constructed in a second round of multiplex PCR and then size-selected and purified. Libraries were sequenced paired-end with 100 bp reads on an Illumina HiSeq2000. The source study handled its data this way. SOAPnuke was used to process the raw data, throwing out any read that contained adapters or uncalled bases, had a mean Phred below 15, or lacked an exact constant-primer or identifier match. High-quality paired reads were merged using COPE v1.2.5, and each unique nucleotide sequence was defined as a clonotype. Clonotypes were aligned to IMGT TRBV, TRBD and TRBJ reference segments using MiTCR v1.1. The analysis was restricted to V-J combinations with a frequency above 0.0001, which together covered 99.2% of the repertoires. A TCS score was defined as the ratio of F50 (clonal expansion) to E x V (chaos), with BLOSUM62-based TCRdist applied between CDR3 peptides within each V-J. Welch's t-statistics and random forest reduced fewer than 550 V-J features to under 15, which were used in a naive Bayes classifier (R e1071). Using fastp at Q25 and MiXCR, TCRdb reprocessed the public reads and kept productive beta chains. Entries that share a CDR3 protein sequence are merged under the most common genes and DNA. These V and J calls are TCRdb output, not the study's own analysis. The sample data list under 350,000 distinct CDR3 sequences, and roughly 20% of these were observed just once. Approximately 49% of the sample rests with the top ten.

The sequencing sample was made of blood. The TCR originated in a woman in her forties or fifties with Graves' hyperthyroidism.

Read as DNA, the sequence is TGTGCCAGCAGCCAAGAATCTAGCGGGGCAGATACGCAGTATTTT. Its product reads: CASSQESSGADTQYF. The rearrangement joined TRBV3-1 to TRBJ2-3, with 9 junctional bases fitting TRBD2. Trimming leaves V shorter by 0 bases and J shorter by 4 bases, with the junction holding 2 bases beyond the gene matches. The germline V gene (reference sequence) yields LGHDT for CDR1 and YNNKEL for CDR2. Taken from cysteine to phenylalanine, the CDR3 has 15 residues. Only the CDR3 region is kept as DNA, spanning 45 bases read in frame from base 1.